The text below deals with one TCR beta chain. The sample originates from a study of blood T cell repertoires in COVID-19. Trimming removed 4 bases from V and 4 bases from J, with 4 bases in between. The CDR3 consists of 11 residues. Per the germline V gene, CDR1 is LGHDT and CDR2 is YNNKEL (reference sequence). Sequencing was performed with immunoSEQ multiplex PCR; in TCRdb, only in-frame clones are kept and a portion is missing. This repertoire shows tens of thousands of clones, around 90% found once; its top ten account for around 4.5%. Sequencing was done on a sample of peripheral blood. This TCR came from a woman over 75 with acute or convalescent COVID-19. The rearrangement uses TRBV3-1 (or the pseudogene TRBV3-2) and TRBJ2-5; D not certain. The CDR3 here is CASSRVETQYF. The CDR3, as DNA: TGTGCCAGCAGCCGAGTAGAGACCCAGTACTTC.